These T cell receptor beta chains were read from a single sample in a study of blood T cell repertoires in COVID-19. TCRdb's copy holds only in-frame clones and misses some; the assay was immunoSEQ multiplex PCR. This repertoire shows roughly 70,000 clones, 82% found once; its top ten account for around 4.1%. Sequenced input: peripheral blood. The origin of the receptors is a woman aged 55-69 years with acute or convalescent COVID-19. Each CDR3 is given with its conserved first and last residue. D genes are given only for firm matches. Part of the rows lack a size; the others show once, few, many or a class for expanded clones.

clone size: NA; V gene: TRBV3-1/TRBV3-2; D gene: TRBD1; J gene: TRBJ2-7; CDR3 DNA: TGTGCCAGCAGCCACACCAGAGGGGGACAGGGGGCTTACGAGCAGTACTTC; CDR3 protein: CASSHTRGGQGAYEQYF
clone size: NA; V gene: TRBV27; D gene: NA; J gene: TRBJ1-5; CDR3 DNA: TGTGCCAGTCGACCGGGTGGCTCCAATCAGCCCCAGCATTTT; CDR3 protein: CASRPGGSNQPQHF
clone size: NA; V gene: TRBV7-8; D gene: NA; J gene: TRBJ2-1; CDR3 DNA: TGTGCCAGCAGCCGAGCCCTAAGGGGCAATGAGCAGTTCTTC; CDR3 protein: CASSRALRGNEQFF
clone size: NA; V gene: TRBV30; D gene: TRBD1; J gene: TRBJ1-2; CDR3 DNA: TGTGCCTGGGCCTCCCGGGACAGGGAAGTTGGCTACACCTTC; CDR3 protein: CAWASRDREVGYTF
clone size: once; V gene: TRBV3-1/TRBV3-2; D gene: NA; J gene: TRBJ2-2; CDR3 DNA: TGTGCCAGCAGCCAAGTACTAATTTACACCGGGGAGCTGTTTTTT; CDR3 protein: CASSQVLIYTGELFF
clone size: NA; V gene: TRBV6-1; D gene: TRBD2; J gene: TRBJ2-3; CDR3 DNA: TGTGCCAGCAGTGAAGAACTAGCGGGAGTTTGGAGCACAGATACGCAGTATTTT; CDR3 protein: CASSEELAGVWSTDTQYF
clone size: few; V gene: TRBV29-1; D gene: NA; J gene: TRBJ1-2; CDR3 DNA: TGCAGCGTTGAAGGGGCCGGATTGCATGGCTACACCTTC; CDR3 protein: CSVEGAGLHGYTF
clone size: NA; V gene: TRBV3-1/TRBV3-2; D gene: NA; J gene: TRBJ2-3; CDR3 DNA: TGTGCCAGCAGCCAAGAAGTCGGGGGGCAGTATTTT; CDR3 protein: CASSQEVGGQYF
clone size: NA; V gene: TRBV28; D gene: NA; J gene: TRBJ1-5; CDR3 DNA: TGTGCCAGCAGTTTCCTAGAGCCCCAGCATTTT; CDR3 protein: CASSFLEPQHF
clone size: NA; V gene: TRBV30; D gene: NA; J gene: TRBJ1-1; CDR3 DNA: TGTGCCTGGAGGGGAGGTATGAACACTGAAGCTTTCTTT; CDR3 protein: CAWRGGMNTEAFF
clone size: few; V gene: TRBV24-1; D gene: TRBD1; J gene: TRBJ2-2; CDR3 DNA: TGTGCCACCAGGGAGACAGGGTTGTCCGGGGAGCTGTTTTTT; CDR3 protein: CATRETGLSGELFF
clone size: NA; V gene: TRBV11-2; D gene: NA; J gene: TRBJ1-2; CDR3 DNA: TGTGCCAGCAGCCGATCGCAACAGAGGGAATATGGCTACACCTTC; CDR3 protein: CASSRSQQREYGYTF
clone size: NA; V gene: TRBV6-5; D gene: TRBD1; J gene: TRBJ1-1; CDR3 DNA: TGTGCCAGCAGGGCGGACAGGGGGCTTCAAGCTTTCTTT; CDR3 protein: CASRADRGLQAFF
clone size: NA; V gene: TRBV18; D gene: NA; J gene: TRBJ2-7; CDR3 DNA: TGTGCCAGCTCAAGAAGGGGCTCTGGTTCCTACGAGCAGTACTTC; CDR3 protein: CASSRRGSGSYEQYF
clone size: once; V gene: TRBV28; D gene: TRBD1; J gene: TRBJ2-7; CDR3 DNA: TGTGCCAGCAGTTGGGGACAGGGGGCGGCCGGTCTCGACGAGCAGTACTTC; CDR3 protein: CASSWGQGAAGLDEQYF
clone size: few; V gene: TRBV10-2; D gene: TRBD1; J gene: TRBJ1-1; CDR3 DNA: TGCGCCAGCAGGGGACAGGGGGCGAACACTGAAGCTTTCTTT; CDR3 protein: CASRGQGANTEAFF
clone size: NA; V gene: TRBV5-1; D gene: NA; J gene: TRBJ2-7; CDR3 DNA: TGCGCCAGCAGCTTGGGAGCGGGCTTTAGCTACGAGCAGTACTTC; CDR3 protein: CASSLGAGFSYEQYF
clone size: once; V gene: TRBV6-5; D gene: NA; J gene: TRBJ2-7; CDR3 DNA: TGTGCCAGCAGCTCTCAGGGAAGCTACGAGCAGTACTTC; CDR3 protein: CASSSQGSYEQYF
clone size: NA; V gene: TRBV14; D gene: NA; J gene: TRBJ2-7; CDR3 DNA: TGTGCCAGCAGCCAACATTTCGGGTTGACCTACGAGCAGTACTTC; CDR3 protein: CASSQHFGLTYEQYF
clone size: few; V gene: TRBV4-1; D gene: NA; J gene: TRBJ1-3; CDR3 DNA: TGCGCCAGCAGCCTTCGGGGAATGGAGGCGTCTGGACTGAGCTCTGGAAACACCATATATTTT; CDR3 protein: CASSLRGMEASGLSSGNTIYF
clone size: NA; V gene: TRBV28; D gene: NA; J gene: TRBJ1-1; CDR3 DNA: TGTGCCAGTAAATTCCCCACCCACAGGGCCACTGAAGCTTTCTTT; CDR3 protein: CASKFPTHRATEAFF
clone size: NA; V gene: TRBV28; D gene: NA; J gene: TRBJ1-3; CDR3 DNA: TGTGCCAGCAGTTTACCCCGGGGAGGGGGGTACACCATATATTTT; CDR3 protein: CASSLPRGGGYTIYF
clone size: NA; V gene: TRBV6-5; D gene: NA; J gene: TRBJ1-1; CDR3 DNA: TGTGCCAGCAGGCTACAGGGGAACACTGAAGCTTTCTTT; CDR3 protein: CASRLQGNTEAFF
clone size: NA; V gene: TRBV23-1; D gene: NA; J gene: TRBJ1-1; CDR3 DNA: TGCGCCAGCAGTCAAACTACAGGAGTCACTGAAGCTTTCTTT; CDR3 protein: CASSQTTGVTEAFF
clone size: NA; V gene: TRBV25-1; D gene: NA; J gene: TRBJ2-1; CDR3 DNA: TGTGCCAGCCGGACCGGGGGGCTGTACAATGAGCAGTTCTTC; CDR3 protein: CASRTGGLYNEQFF
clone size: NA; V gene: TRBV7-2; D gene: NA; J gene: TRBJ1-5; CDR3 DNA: TGTGCCAGCAGCTACACCAGGCGTGAGTCAACCCAGCATTTT; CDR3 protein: CASSYTRRESTQHF
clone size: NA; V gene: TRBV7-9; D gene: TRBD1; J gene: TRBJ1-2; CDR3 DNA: TGTGCCAGCAGCTTAGTAGGGACAGCCTATGGCTACACCTTC; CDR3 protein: CASSLVGTAYGYTF